The present entry profiles one T cell receptor (beta chain) with its context. This sample stems from a study of blood T cell repertoires in COVID-19. Study-level information: There were acute and convalescent COVID-19 samples, and they came from the United States, Italy and Spain. In each case, the material was cDNA or gDNA derived from T cells, B-cell-depleted T cells, or PBMCs.

Patients at the Seattle site were enrolled during active infection and followed longitudinally. Authors' processing steps: Reference gene primer amplification in the assay estimated nucleated cell counts. Sequencing was performed with immunoSEQ multiplex PCR; in TCRdb, only in-frame clones are kept and a portion is missing. That table is the source of V, J and clone size, and D and trimming were worked out from the DNA. The table records 250,000 to 400,000 clones, 88% of them present only once. From germline, CDR1 is LNHDA and CDR2 SQIVND (reference sequence). There are 14 residues in the CDR3. The V gene lost 3 bases and the J gene lost 4 bases, with 12 bases spanning the gap.

The chain joins TRBV19 to TRBJ1-2, with D possibly TRBD1 on 5 matching bases. This receptor was identified in a woman aged 25 to 39 with COVID-19, enrolled during active disease. The specimen was peripheral blood. Written as DNA, the CDR3 is TGTGCCAGTAGTATTGACAGTGGGGCCTATGGCTACACCTTC. Its protein product is CASSIDSGAYGYTF.